This T cell receptor (beta chain) was profiled in a study of T-cell reconstitution after alpha-beta-depleted transplantation in children. Germline values: CDR1 WSHSY, CDR2 SAAADI. Between the trimmed V and J ends, which lost 4 bases and 9 bases, there was a span of 18 bases. This CDR3 spans 14 amino acids. This sample's TCRbeta library carried unique molecular identifier barcodes. TCRdb itself ran the PCR reads through MiXCR, one entry per CDR3 protein. Seen here are hundreds of thousands of distinct CDR3 sequences, 8% to 10% observed once, and the top ten hold 6.2%. This clonotype was seen at least ten times.

The sequenced sample was PBMCs from the stem cell graft donor, obtained from the stem cell graft. The receptor was derived from a human donor who donated a stem cell graft to a child with acute lymphoblastic leukemia. V gene TRBV10-2 combines with J gene TRBJ1-2; D ambiguous. CDR3 DNA: TGCGCCAGCAGTGGCCTGCTTGGGGTTAGTAGCTACACCTTC. Translated: CASSGLLGVSSYTF.